A selection of T cell receptor beta chains follows, all from one sample in a study of CD8 T cell repertoires and HIV-1 epitope variants. The data were produced by immunoSEQ multiplex PCR, yet TCRdb's version contains in-frame clones alone and is incomplete. The table has 6,000 to 8,000 clones, over 55% seen once. These receptors lack a known antigen. What was sequenced was cultured CD8+ T cells derived from PBMCs. These receptors originate from a male donor with HIV. The CDR3 runs from the conserved cysteine through the conserved F or W. The D gene is left open where the match is weak. Clone size is not always given. Where it is, it says once, few, many or a class for expanded clones.

>.|TRBJ1-1|TRBV7-9|few
CASSLPVGPYTEAFF
TGTGCCAGCAGCTTACCTGTGGGCCCTTACACTGAAGCTTTCTTT
>TRBD1|TRBJ2-2|TRBV4-3|few
CASSSGTGHTGELFF
TGCGCCAGCAGCTCCGGGACAGGGCACACCGGGGAGCTGTTTTTT
>.|TRBJ2-5|TRBV4-1|.
CASSQGVGVGYQETQYF
TGCGCCAGCAGCCAAGGGGTAGGGGTGGGGTACCAAGAGACCCAGTACTTC
>TRBD2|TRBJ2-1|TRBV28|.
CASSLLGEGIYLEQFF
TGTGCCAGCAGTTTGCTGGGGGAGGGTATCTATCTTGAGCAGTTCTTC
>.|TRBJ1-5|TRBV28|few
CASSIPRDTNQPQHF
TGTGCCAGCAGTATCCCCCGGGACACCAATCAGCCCCAGCATTTT
>.|TRBJ2-2|TRBV29-1|.
CSVVAAASEGGELFF
TGCAGCGTTGTTGCGGCGGCTAGCGAAGGCGGGGAGCTGTTTTTT
>.|TRBJ2-2|TRBV14|.
CASSQDQGGELFF
TGTGCCAGCAGCCAAGATCAGGGTGGGGAGCTGTTTTTT
>.|TRBJ2-3|TRBV28|once
CASSLHTDTQYF
TGTGCCAGCAGTTTACACACAGATACGCAGTATTTT
>.|TRBJ2-2|TRBV2|.
CASSEVRQVNTGELFF
TGTGCCAGCAGTGAAGTACGACAGGTCAACACCGGGGAGCTGTTTTTT
>.|TRBJ1-1|TRBV18|few
CASSQQNPGLPEAFF
TGTGCCAGCTCTCAACAGAATCCAGGGTTGCCTGAAGCTTTCTTT
>TRBD2|TRBJ2-5|TRBV27|.
CASSSYFSGRQETQYF
TGTGCCAGCAGTTCCTACTTTAGCGGGCGCCAAGAGACCCAGTACTTC
>.|TRBJ2-7|TRBV7-6|.
CASSLRAGEQYF
TGTGCCAGCAGCTTACGAGCGGGCGAGCAGTACTTC
>.|TRBJ2-1|TRBV6-4|.
CASSSARAGSYNEQFF
TGTGCCAGCAGTAGCGCCCGGGCGGGCTCCTACAATGAGCAGTTCTTC
>.|TRBJ2-5|TRBV7-9|.
CASSSTQGLETQYF
TGCGCCAGCAGCTCGACCCAGGGTTTAGAGACCCAGTACTTC
>.|TRBJ2-7|TRBV11-2|.
CASSLEQTHEQYF
TGTGCCAGCAGCTTAGAACAGACCCACGAGCAGTACTTC
>.|TRBJ2-7|TRBV28|once
CASSLESGLGEQYF
TGTGCCAGCAGTTTAGAATCGGGGCTGGGGGAGCAGTACTTC
>.|TRBJ1-2|TRBV5-4|.
CASSQDPPDLDYGYTF
TGCGCCAGCAGCCAAGATCCCCCAGACTTGGACTATGGCTACACCTTC
>.|TRBJ2-7|TRBV7-2|.
CASSFQGHGSYEQYF
TGTGCCAGCAGCTTCCAGGGGCACGGCTCCTACGAGCAGTACTTC
>.|TRBJ1-1|TRBV7-2|.
CASSLLDRFRTEAFF
TGTGCCAGCAGCTTACTGGACAGATTTAGGACTGAAGCTTTCTTT
>.|TRBJ2-7|TRBV10-3|.
CAISESRVEQYF
TGTGCCATCAGTGAGTCTCGGGTCGAGCAGTACTTC
>TRBD1|TRBJ1-1|TRBV29-1|.
CSVEDWTGEAFF
TGCAGCGTTGAAGATTGGACAGGAGAAGCTTTCTTT
>.|TRBJ2-2|TRBV25-1|.
CASSEVGLQNTGELFF
TGTGCCAGCAGTGAAGTGGGACTGCAGAACACCGGGGAGCTGTTTTTT
>TRBD2|TRBJ2-3|TRBV9|.
CASTTSGYPDTQYF
TGTGCCAGCACTACTAGCGGGTACCCAGATACGCAGTATTTT
>TRBD2|TRBJ2-1|TRBV5-1|.
CASSLAGGPNNEQFF
TGCGCCAGCAGCTTGGCGGGAGGGCCGAACAATGAGCAGTTCTTC
>TRBD1|TRBJ2-7|TRBV6-1|.
CASSDRGFHYEQYF
TGTGCCAGCTCGGACAGGGGTTTCCACTACGAGCAGTACTTC
>TRBD1|TRBJ2-4|TRBV18|.
CASSPLDRVKNIQYF
TGTGCCAGCTCACCGTTGGACAGGGTCAAAAACATTCAGTACTTC
>TRBD1|TRBJ2-1|TRBV5-8|.
CASSPDRASYNEQFF
TGTGCCAGCAGCCCAGACAGGGCTTCCTACAATGAGCAGTTCTTC
>.|TRBJ1-1|TRBV6-1|.
CASSGDRGMNTEAFF
TGTGCCAGCAGTGGGGACCGGGGAATGAACACTGAAGCTTTCTTT
>TRBD1|TRBJ2-7|TRBV5-7|.
CASSLALPGGVDEQYF
TGTGCCAGCAGCTTGGCCCTCCCAGGGGGCGTCGACGAGCAGTACTTC
>.|TRBJ1-2|TRBV11-2|.
CASSGGPRDRGYTF
TGTGCCAGCAGCGGGGGGCCCAGGGATCGGGGCTACACCTTC
>.|TRBJ1-2|TRBV7-2|few
CASSLDTYGYTF
TGTGCCAGCAGCTTAGACACCTATGGCTACACCTTC
>.|TRBJ1-6|TRBV9|.
CASRGDGELTSLHF
TGTGCCAGCAGGGGAGATGGGGAACTGACTTCCCTCCACTTT
>.|TRBJ2-2|TRBV5-4|.
CASSTAPRGNTGELFF
TGTGCCAGCAGCACCGCCCCGCGGGGGAACACCGGGGAGCTGTTTTTT
>.|TRBJ1-2|TRBV19|.
CASSIEAGPSNYGYTF
TGTGCCAGTAGTATAGAGGCAGGGCCCTCTAACTATGGCTACACCTTC
>.|TRBJ2-2|TRBV2|.
CASSEEGGELFF
TGTGCCAGCAGTGAGGAGGGCGGGGAGCTGTTTTTT